Reported below is one TCR beta chain. Which antigen it targets is not known. The input lacks base qualities; no much larger clone sits a single base away. TCR CDR3 regions were amplified from genomic DNA by multiplex PCR using the deep immunoSEQ assay. Extracted genomic DNA from each cell subset was spread evenly across all wells of several immunoSEQ 96-well plates, with each plate serving as a replicate. For sorted subsets, around 0.2 ug of genomic DNA, equivalent to some 30,000 T cell genomes, went into each replicate PCR. The purified libraries were quantified using a Qubit 3.0 fluorometer, sized with a Bioanalyzer 2100, and then quantified again using the KAPA Library Quantification kit. Each immunoSEQ 96-well plate was sequenced on its own single-read 150-cycle Illumina NextSeq 550 flow cell. In the original analysis: Because the immunoSEQ output included only junctional sequences and no quality scores, the filtering could not be the same as the filtering used for full-length reads. Sequences were annotated with PyIR, a Python wrapper for IgBLAST v1.9, and V/J genes and CDR3 were assigned using IMGT germline references. Reads were removed for weak V/J assignments (E-value above 1e-6), missing CDR3, stop codons, out-of-frame junctions, or ambiguous translated residues. V3J clonotypes were defined as sequences sharing the same inferred V gene, J gene, and CDR3 amino acid sequence. The percentage overlap between two repertoires was calculated by dividing the number of shared unique clonotypes by the size of the smaller repertoire. RTK rarefaction, the Chao1 estimator, and Recon v2.1 estimates of unobserved clonotypes were used to assess repertoire richness. Generation probabilities were computed with OLGA for all TCRbeta clonotypes obtained by the gDNA method from a handful of donors. TCRdb stores this immuneACCESS table with in-frame sequences only. Part of the clones is absent; in the studies checked, under half of the shortfall reflects unresolved V genes, and no reason is known for the rest. V and J calls and clone size follow that table, whereas D and trimming were derived from the DNA. The sample has 2 million to 2.5 million clones on record, under 97% of them singletons. More than 0.1% of the sample rests with the top ten.

This sample is part of a study of shared clonotypes between healthy human individuals (dated by TCRdb to the early 2020s). Looking at the study overall: A few men and two women, aged 18 to 49 years, made up the cohort. Per donor, three plates each were used for CD4 naive and CD4 memory, two for CD8 naive, and one for CD8 memory. Blood TCR repertoires of roughly five healthy adults were deeply sequenced to estimate repertoire size and the extent of clonotype sharing between individuals. Different laboratories and diverse techniques were used to prepare libraries and sequence TCR repertoires, to increase sequencing depth and limit assay-specific biases. Per donor, leukapheresis produced somewhere between about 0.94 and 8.9 billion PBMCs.

Trimming costs V 5 bases and J 9 bases, and their ends lie 11 bases apart. The germline V gene sets CDR1 to MDHEN and CDR2 to SYDVKM. The CDR3 has 12 amino acids, counting the end cysteine and phenylalanine. Only CDR3 DNA is held: 36 bases, read in frame from base 1. The paper as a whole reports these results and caveats: Sampling was restricted to blood, and TCR repertoires in tissue are likely to differ from TCR repertoires in blood. Because the study included only a small number of donors, the genetic and exposure-history diversity represented was limited. Compared with non-shared clonotypes, clonotypes shared by all four sorted-subset donors had higher generation probabilities. Naive subsets generally had larger estimated clonotype richness than memory subsets. Rarefaction of sorted-subset datasets indicated incomplete sequencing despite the large sequencing depth. Pairwise subsampling indicated that sequencing depth was expected to affect the degree of clonotype sharing among donors. When a few donors were compared, the shared fraction of clonotypes was around 5% for naive CD4, more than 3% for naive CD8, 2% to 2.5% for memory CD4, and around 0.4% for memory CD8.

Donors were healthy HIV-negative adults with no recently reported acute infections or vaccinations. All donors were Caucasian adults living in Nashville, Tennessee, USA. CD4+ T cells were enriched by magnetic negative selection; naive cells were then positively selected on CD45RA, and the negative fraction formed the memory subset. Blood was collected by leukapheresis, and PBMCs were isolated by Ficoll-Histopaque density gradient centrifugation and then cryopreserved in liquid nitrogen vapor phase. Purity and quantity of every magnetically sorted T cell population were checked by analytical flow cytometry. Genomic DNA was isolated from each sorted fraction and quantified by UV absorbance on a Nanodrop 2000c.

This chain joins TRBV28 to TRBJ1-5; TRBD1 is perhaps the D gene, given 5 matching bases. The origin of this receptor is a man aged 18 to 35 in good health. Sequenced: naive CD4+ T cells sorted from blood. The label giving this sample's cell subset or site can be read as: CD45RA+ positively selected. This receptor has the CDR3 CASSQDQGPQHF. The DNA is TGTGCCAGCAGTCAGGATCAGGGGCCCCAGCATTTT.